This T cell receptor (beta chain) was identified in a study of blood T cell repertoires in COVID-19. Study overall: Sites across the United States, Italy and Spain contributed samples from acute and convalescent COVID-19. The analysed material was cDNA or gDNA that came from T cells, B-cell-depleted T cells, or PBMCs.

The CDR3 runs 11 residues. V lost 2 bases to trimming and J lost 9 bases, with 6 bases between them. How the authors handled the data: Scientists estimated how many nucleated cells there were by amplifying reference gene primers. Using immunoSEQ multiplex PCR, the repertoire was profiled, and TCRdb retains in-frame clones only, with some absent. V and J calls and clone size follow that table, whereas D and trimming were derived from the DNA. The table includes fewer than 150,000 clones, over 60% detected once. The TCR sequence derives from a man in his 70s with acute or convalescent COVID-19. Sequenced material: peripheral blood. The gene calls are TRBV12-3 or TRBV12-4 and TRBJ2-3; D is possibly TRBD1 (6 bases). CDR3 region: CASSLQGTQYF. CDR3 DNA sequence: TGTGCCAGCAGTTTACAGGGGACGCAGTATTTT.